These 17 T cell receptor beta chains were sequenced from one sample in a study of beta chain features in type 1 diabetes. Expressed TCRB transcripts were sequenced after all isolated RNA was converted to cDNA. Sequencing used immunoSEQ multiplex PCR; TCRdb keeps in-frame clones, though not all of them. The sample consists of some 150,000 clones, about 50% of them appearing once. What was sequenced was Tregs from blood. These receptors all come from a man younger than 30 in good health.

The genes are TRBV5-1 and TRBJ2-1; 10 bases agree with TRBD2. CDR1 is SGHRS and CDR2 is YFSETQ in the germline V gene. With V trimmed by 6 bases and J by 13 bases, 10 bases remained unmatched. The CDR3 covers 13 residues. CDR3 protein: CASTTQREGRQFF. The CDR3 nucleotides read TGCGCCAGCACGACGCAGCGGGAGGGCCGACAGTTCTTC.

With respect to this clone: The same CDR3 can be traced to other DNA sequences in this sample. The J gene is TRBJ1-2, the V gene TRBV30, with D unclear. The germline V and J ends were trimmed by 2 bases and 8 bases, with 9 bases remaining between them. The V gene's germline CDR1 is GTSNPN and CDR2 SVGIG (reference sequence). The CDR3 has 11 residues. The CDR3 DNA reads TGTGCCTGGAGTCTGGGCGGGGGCTACACCTTC. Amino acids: CAWSLGGGYTF.

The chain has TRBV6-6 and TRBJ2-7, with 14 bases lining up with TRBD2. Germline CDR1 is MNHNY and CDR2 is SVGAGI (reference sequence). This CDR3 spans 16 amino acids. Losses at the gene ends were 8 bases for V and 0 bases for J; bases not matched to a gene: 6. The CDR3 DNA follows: TGTGCCAGCTGGGGACTAGCGGGAGTTCGCTCCTACGAGCAGTACTTC. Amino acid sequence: CASWGLAGVRSYEQYF.

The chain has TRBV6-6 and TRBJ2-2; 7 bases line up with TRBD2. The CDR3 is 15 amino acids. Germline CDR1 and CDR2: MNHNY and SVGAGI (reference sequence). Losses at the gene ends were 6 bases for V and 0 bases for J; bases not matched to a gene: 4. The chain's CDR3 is CASRSGTTNTGELFF. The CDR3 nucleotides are TGTGCCAGCAGATCCGGGACTACGAACACCGGGGAGCTGTTTTTT.

CDR3 sequence reads: CASSPYTDTQYF. DNA for the CDR3: TGTGCCAGCAGCCCTTACACAGATACGCAGTATTTT. V gene TRBV14 combines with J gene TRBJ2-3; no definite D call. Trimming removed 4 bases from V and 2 bases from J, with 4 bases in between. Germline lookup yields CDR1 SGHDN and CDR2 FVKESK. The CDR3 consists of 12 residues. Full variable domain (missing parts from reference TRBV14 and TRBJ2-3): EAGVTQFPSHSVIEKGQTVTLRCDPISGHDNLYWYRRVMGKEIKFLLHFVKESKQDESGMPNNRFLAERTGGTYSTLKVQPAELEDSGVYFCASSPYTDTQYFGPGTRLTVL.

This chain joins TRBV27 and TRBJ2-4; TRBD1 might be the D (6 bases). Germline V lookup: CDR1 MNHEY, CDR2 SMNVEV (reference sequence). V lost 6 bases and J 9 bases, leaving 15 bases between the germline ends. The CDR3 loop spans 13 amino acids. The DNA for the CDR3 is TGTGCCAGCAGACTTACAGGGCAGCGCATTCAGTACTTC. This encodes CASRLTGQRIQYF.

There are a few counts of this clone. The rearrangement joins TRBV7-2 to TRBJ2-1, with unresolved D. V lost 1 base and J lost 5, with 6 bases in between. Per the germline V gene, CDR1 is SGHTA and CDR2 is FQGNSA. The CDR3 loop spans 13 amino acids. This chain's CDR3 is CASSLDRDNEQFF. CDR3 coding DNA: TGTGCCAGCAGCTTAGATCGTGACAATGAGCAGTTCTTC.

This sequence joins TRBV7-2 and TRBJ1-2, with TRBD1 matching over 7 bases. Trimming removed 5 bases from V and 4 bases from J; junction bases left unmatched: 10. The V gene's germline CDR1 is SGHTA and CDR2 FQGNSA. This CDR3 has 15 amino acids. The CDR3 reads CASSPSGGQIYGYTF. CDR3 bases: TGTGCCAGCAGCCCCTCCGGGGGACAGATCTATGGCTACACCTTC.

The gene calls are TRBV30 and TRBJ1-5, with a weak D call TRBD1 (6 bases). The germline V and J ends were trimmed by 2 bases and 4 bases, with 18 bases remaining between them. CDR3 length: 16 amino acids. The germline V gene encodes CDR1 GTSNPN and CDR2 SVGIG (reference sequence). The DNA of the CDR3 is TGTGCCTGGAGTCTTTTGGGCAGGGGAAAGAATCAGCCCCAGCATTTT. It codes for CAWSLLGRGKNQPQHF.

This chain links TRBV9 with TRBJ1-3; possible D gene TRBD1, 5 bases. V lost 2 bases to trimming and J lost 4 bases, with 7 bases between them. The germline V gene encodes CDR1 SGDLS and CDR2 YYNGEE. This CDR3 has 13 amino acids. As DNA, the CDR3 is TGTGCCAGCAGCGTGAGGACAGGAAACACCATATATTTT. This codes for CASSVRTGNTIYF.

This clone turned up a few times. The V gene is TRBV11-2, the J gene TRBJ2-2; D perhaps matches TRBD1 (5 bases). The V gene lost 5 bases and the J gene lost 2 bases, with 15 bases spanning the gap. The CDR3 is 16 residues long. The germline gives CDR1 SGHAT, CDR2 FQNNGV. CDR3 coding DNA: TGTGCCAGCAGCGCGTCCAGTCAGGGAAACACCGGGGAGCTGTTTTTT. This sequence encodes CASSASSQGNTGELFF.

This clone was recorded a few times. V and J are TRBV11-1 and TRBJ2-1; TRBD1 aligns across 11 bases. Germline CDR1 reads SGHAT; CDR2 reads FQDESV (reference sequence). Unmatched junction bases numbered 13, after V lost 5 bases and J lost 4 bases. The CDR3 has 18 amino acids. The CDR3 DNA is TGTGCCAGCAGCCCCAATCCTGGACAGGGGGCAGGTTACAATGAGCAGTTCTTC. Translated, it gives CASSPNPGQGAGYNEQFF.

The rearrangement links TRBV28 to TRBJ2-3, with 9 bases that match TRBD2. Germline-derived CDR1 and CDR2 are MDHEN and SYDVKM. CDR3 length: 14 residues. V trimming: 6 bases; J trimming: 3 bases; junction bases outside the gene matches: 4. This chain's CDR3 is CASRPSGGTDTQYF. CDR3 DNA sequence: TGTGCCAGCAGGCCCAGCGGGGGGACAGATACGCAGTATTTT.

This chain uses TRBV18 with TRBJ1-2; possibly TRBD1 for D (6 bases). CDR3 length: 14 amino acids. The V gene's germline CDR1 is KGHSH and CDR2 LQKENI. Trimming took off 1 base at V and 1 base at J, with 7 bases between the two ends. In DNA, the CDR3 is TGTGCCAGCTCACCACAGGACAGTAACTATGGCTACACCTTC. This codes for CASSPQDSNYGYTF.

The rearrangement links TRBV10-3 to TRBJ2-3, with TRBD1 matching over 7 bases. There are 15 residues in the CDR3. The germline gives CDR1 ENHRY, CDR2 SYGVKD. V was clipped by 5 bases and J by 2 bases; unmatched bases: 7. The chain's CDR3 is CAISWTGPPTDTQYF. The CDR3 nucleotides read TGTGCCATCAGTTGGACAGGACCCCCCACAGATACGCAGTATTTT.

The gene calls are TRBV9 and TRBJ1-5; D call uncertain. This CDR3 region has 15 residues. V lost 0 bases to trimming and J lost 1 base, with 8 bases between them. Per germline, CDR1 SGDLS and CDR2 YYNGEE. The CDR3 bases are TGTGCCAGCAGCGTAGACCCCCAGAGCAATCAGCCCCAGCATTTT. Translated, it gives CASSVDPQSNQPQHF.

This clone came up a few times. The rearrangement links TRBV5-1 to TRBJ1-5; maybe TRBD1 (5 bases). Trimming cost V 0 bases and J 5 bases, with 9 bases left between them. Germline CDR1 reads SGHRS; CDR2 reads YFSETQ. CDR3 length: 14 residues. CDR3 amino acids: CASSLGQGYQPQHF. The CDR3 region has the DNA TGCGCCAGCAGCTTGGGGCAGGGATATCAGCCCCAGCATTTT.